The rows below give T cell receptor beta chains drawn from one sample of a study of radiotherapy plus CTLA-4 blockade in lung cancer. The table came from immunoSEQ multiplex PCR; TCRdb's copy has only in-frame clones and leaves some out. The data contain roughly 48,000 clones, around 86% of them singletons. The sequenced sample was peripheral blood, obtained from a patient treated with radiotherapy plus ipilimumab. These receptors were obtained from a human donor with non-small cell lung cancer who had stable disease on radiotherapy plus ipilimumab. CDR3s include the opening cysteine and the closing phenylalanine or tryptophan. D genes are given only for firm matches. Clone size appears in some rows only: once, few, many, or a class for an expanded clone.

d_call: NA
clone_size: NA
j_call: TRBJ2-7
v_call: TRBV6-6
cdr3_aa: CASNEQGSREQYF
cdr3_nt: TGTGCCAGCAACGAGCAGGGTTCGCGTGAGCAGTACTTC

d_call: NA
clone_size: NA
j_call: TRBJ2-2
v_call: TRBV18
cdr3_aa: CASSPSQGTTGELFF
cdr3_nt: TGTGCCAGCTCACCATCACAGGGTACCACCGGGGAGCTGTTTTTT

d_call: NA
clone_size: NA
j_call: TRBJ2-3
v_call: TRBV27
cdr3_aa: CASSFQYSTDTQYF
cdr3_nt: TGTGCCAGCAGTTTCCAGTATAGCACAGATACGCAGTATTTT

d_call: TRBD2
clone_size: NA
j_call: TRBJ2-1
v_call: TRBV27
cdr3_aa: CASRANREAYNEQFF
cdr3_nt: TGTGCCAGCAGGGCGAATCGGGAGGCCTACAATGAGCAGTTCTTC

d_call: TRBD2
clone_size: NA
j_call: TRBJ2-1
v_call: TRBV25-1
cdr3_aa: CASAVAGGFNEQFF
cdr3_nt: TGTGCCAGCGCCGTTGCGGGAGGGTTCAATGAGCAGTTCTTC

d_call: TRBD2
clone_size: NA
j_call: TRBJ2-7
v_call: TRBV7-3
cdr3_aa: CASSGGLGAPPSYEQYF
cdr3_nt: TGTGCCAGCAGCGGCGGACTAGGGGCCCCTCCGTCCTACGAGCAGTACTTC

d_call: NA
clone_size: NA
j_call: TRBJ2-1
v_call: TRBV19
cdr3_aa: CASNGGRGAYNEQFF
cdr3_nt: TGTGCCAGTAACGGCGGCCGCGGGGCCTACAATGAGCAGTTCTTC

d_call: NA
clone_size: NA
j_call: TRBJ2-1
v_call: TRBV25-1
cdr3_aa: CASSASGGWQFF
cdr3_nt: TGTGCCAGCAGTGCCAGCGGCGGCTGGCAGTTCTTC

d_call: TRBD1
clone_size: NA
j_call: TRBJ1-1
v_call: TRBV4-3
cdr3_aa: CASSQPLTGSEAFF
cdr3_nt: TGCGCCAGCAGCCAACCATTGACAGGGAGTGAAGCTTTCTTT

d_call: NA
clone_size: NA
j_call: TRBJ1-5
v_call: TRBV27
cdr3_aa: CASSTGTNQPQHF
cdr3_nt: TGTGCCAGCAGCACAGGGACCAATCAGCCCCAGCATTTT

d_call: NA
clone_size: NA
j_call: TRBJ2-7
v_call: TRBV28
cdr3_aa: CASNPSGISYEQYF
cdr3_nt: TGTGCCAGCAATCCCTCAGGGATATCCTACGAGCAGTACTTC

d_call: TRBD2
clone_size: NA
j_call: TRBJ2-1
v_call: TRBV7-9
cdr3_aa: CASSSPFLAGERNEQFF
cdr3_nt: TGTGCCAGCAGCTCTCCTTTTCTAGCGGGAGAAAGGAATGAGCAGTTCTTC

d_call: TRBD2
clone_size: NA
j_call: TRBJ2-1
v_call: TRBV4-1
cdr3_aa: CASSQVGGGEQFF
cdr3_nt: TGCGCCAGCAGCCAAGTGGGGGGGGGTGAGCAGTTCTTC

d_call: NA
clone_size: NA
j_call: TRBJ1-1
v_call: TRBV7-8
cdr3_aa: CASSRSGGASAFF
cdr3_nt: TGTGCCAGCAGCCGGAGTGGGGGCGCATCAGCTTTCTTT

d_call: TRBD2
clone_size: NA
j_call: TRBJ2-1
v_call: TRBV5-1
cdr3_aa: CASSTKSGRDEQFF
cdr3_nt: TGCGCCAGCAGCACCAAAAGCGGGAGGGATGAGCAGTTCTTC

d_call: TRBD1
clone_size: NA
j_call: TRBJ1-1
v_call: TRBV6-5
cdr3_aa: CASTADRGLFF
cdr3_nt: TGTGCCAGCACCGCCGACAGGGGGCTTTTCTTT

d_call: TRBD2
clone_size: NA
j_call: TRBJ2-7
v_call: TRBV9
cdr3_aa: CASSVVDWTSGRNWYEQYF
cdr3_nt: TGTGCCAGCAGCGTAGTTGATTGGACTAGCGGGAGAAATTGGTACGAGCAGTACTTC

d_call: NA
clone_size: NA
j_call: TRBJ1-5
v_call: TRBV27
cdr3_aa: CASSPLRGDYQPWHF
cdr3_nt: TGTGCCAGCAGTCCGCTCCGGGGGGATTATCAGCCCTGGCATTTT

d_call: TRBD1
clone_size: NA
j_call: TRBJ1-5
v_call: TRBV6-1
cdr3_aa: CASIVDRANQPQHF
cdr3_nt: TGTGCCAGCATAGTAGACAGGGCCAATCAGCCCCAGCATTTT

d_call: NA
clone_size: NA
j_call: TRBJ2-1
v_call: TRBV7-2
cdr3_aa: CASSLDVGRRGERLDEQFF
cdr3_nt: TGTGCCAGCAGCTTAGACGTCGGTAGAAGGGGCGAGAGGCTGGATGAGCAGTTCTTC

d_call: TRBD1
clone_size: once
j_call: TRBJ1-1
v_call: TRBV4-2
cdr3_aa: CASSHPDRGSTEAFF
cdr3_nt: TGTGCCAGCAGCCACCCTGACAGGGGATCTACTGAAGCTTTCTTT

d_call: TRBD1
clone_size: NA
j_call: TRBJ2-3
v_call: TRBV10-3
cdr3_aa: CAISEPAGGGTDTQYF
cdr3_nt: TGTGCCATCAGTGAGCCGGCAGGGGGAGGCACAGATACGCAGTATTTT

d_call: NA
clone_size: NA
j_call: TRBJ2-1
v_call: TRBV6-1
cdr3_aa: CASSEDSGLYNEQFF
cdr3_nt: TGTGCCAGCAGTGAAGATAGCGGCCTCTACAATGAGCAGTTCTTC

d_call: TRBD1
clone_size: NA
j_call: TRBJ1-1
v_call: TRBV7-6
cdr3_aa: CASTVRGRGVGEAFF
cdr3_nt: TGTGCCAGCACAGTAAGGGGGCGCGGAGTCGGTGAAGCTTTCTTC

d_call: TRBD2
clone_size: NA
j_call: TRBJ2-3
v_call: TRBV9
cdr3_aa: CASSVLAGGLDTQYF
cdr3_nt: TGTGCCAGCAGCGTGTTGGCGGGGGGTCTAGATACGCAGTATTTT

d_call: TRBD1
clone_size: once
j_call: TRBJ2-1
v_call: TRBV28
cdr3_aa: CASGDSGQGYNEQFF
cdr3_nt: TGTGCCAGCGGAGATTCGGGACAGGGCTACAATGAGCAGTTCTTC

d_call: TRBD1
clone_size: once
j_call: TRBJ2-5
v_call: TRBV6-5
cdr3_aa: CASRKGTGGQETQYF
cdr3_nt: TGTGCCAGCAGAAAAGGGACAGGGGGCCAAGAGACCCAGTACTTC

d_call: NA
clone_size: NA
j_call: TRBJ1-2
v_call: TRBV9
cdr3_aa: CASSPAAIYTF
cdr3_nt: TGTGCCAGCAGCCCCGCCGCGATCTACACCTTC

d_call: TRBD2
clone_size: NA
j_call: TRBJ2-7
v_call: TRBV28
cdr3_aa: CASRVAGGLDEQYF
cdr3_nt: TGTGCCAGCAGAGTAGCGGGAGGGCTCGACGAGCAGTACTTC

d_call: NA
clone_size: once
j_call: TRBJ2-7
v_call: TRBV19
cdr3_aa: CASSIGQVPYEQYF
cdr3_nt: TGTGCCAGTAGTATCGGCCAGGTTCCCTACGAGCAGTACTTC

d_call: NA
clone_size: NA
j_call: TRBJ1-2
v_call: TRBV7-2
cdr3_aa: CASSLAGTPGAGYTF
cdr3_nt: TGTGCCAGCAGCTTAGCCGGGACACCCGGTGCTGGCTACACCTTC

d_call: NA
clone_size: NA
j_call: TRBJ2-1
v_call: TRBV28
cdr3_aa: CASSSGDLRALEHNEQFF
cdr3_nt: TGTGCCAGCAGTTCTGGGGACTTAAGGGCTCTTGAACACAATGAGCAGTTCTTC

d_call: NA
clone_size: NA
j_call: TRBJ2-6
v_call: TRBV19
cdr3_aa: CASSPGVFSGANVLTF
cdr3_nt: TGTGCCAGTAGCCCCGGAGTTTTCTCTGGGGCCAACGTCCTGACTTTC

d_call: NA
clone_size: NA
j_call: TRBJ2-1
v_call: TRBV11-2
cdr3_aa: CASSLSPRSDNEQFF
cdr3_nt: TGTGCCAGCAGCTTATCCCCCCGCTCGGACAATGAGCAGTTCTTC

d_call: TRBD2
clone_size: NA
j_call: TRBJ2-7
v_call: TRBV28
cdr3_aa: CASCRLGGNYEQYF
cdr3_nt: TGTGCCAGCTGCCGACTGGGGGGGAACTACGAGCAGTACTTC

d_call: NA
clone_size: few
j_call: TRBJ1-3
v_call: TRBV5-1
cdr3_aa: CASAPGESGNTIYF
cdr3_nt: TGCGCCAGCGCTCCGGGAGAATCTGGAAACACCATATATTTT

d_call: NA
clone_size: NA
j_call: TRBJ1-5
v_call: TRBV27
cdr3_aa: CASSLGGLSNQPQHF
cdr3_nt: TGTGCCAGCAGTTTAGGGGGCCTGAGCAATCAGCCCCAGCATTTT

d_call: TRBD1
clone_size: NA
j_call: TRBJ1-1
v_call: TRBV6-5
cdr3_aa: CASSVTGVAFF
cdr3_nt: TGTGCCAGCAGTGTTACAGGGGTAGCTTTCTTT

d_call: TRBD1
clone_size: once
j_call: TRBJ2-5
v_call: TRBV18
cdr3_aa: CASSPRTGEETQYF
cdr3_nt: TGTGCCAGCTCACCAAGGACAGGGGAAGAGACCCAGTACTTC

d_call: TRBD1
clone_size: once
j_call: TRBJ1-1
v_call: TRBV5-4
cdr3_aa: CASSTPTGANTEAFF
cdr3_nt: TGTGCCAGCAGCACACCGACAGGGGCGAACACTGAAGCTTTCTTT

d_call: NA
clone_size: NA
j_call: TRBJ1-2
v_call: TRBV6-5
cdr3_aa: CASSYDGGRGYTF
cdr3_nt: TGTGCCAGCAGTTACGATGGGGGCCGTGGCTACACCTTC

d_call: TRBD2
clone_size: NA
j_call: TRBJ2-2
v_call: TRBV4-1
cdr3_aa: CASSQDGLAGVTGELFF
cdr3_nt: TGCGCCAGCAGCCAAGACGGACTAGCGGGAGTTACCGGGGAGCTGTTTTTT

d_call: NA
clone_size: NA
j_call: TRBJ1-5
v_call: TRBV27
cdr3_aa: CASSLRDNNQPQHF
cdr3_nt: TGTGCCAGCAGTTTGAGGGATAACAATCAGCCCCAGCATTTT

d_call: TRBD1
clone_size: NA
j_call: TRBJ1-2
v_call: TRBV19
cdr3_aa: CASSSTGVLDGYTF
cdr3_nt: TGTGCCAGTAGTTCAACAGGGGTTTTGGATGGCTACACCTTC

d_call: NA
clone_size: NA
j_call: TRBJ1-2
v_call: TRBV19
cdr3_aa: CASSHGQTYGYTF
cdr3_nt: TGTGCCAGTAGTCACGGACAGACCTATGGCTACACCTTC

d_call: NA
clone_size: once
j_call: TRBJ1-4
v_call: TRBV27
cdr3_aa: CASSLINGRLFF
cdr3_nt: TGTGCCAGCAGTTTAATAAATGGGAGGCTGTTTTTT

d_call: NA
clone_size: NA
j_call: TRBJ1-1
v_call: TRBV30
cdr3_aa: CAWRKKSEAFF
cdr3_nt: TGTGCCTGGCGAAAAAAGAGTGAAGCTTTCTTT

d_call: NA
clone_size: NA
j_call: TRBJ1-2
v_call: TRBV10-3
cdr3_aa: CAISDTGTYGYTF
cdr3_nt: TGTGCCATCAGTGATACCGGGACATACGGCTACACCTTC

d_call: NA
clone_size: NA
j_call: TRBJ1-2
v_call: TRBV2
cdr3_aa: CASSQRTAHSYGYTF
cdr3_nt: TGTGCCAGCAGCCAGCGGACAGCGCATTCCTATGGCTACACCTTC

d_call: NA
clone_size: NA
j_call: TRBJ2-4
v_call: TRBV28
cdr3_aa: CASSPMLANIQYF
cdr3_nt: TGTGCCAGCAGCCCGATGCTAGCTAACATTCAGTACTTC

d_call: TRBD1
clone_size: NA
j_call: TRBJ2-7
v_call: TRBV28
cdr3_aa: CASSFLGTGGFYEQYF
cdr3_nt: TGTGCCAGCAGTTTCCTTGGCACAGGGGGTTTCTACGAGCAGTACTTC

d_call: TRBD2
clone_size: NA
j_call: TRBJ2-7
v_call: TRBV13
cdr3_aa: CASSTKPSGRTYEQYF
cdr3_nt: TGTGCCAGCAGCACAAAACCTAGCGGACGGACCTACGAGCAGTACTTC

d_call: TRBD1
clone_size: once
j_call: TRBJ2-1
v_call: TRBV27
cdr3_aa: CASSSGTGGLAYNEQFF
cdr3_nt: TGTGCCAGCAGTTCCGGGACAGGGGGCCTTGCCTACAATGAGCAGTTCTTC

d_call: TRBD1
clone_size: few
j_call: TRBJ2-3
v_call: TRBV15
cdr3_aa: CATSSRQGQDTQYF
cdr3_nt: TGTGCCACCAGCAGTAGACAGGGGCAAGATACGCAGTATTTT